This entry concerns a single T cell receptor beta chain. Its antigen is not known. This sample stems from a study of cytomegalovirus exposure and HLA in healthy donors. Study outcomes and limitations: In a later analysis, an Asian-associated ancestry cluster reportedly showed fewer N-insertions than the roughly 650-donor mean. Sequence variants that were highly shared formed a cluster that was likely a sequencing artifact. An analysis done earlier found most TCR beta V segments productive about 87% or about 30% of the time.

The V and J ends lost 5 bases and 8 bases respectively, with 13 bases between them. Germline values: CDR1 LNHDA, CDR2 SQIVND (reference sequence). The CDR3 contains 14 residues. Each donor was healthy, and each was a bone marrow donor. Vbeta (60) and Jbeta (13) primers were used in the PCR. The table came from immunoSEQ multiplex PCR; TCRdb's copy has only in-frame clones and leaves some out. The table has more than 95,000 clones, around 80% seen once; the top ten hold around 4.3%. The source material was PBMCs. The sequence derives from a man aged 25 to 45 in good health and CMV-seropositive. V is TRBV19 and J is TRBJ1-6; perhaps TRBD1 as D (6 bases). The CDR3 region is CASSLQGSDSPLHF. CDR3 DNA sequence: TGTGCCAGTAGTTTACAGGGATCCGATTCACCCCTCCACTTT.